What follows are 21 T cell receptor beta chains derived from one specimen sequenced in a study of T cell repertoires in cytomegalovirus infection. These TCRs' antigens remain unknown. MiXCR, run by TCRdb on the reads, gives a single entry per CDR3 protein. Of roughly 730,000 distinct CDR3 sequences listed, about 33% were seen once; the top ten hold 18%. The source material was cultured PBMCs, sampled from culture after CMV antigen stimulation. These receptor sequences come from a human donor in good health (CMV status not recorded). Some clones in this sample may be carry-over from other donors' samples.

This chain links TRBV7-9 with TRBJ2-5; D unclear. V gave up 2 bases and J gave up 5 bases, with 15 bases separating them. This CDR3 is 15 amino acids long. Germline assignment: CDR1 SEHNR and CDR2 FQNEAQ (reference sequence). The CDR3 DNA sequence: TGTGCCAGCAGCTTAACCCCGGGTCTTGGCGAGACCCAGTACTTC. It translates to CASSLTPGLGETQYF.

The chain combines TRBV4-1 with TRBJ2-3; D not resolved. V was shortened by 4 bases and J by 11 bases, with 22 bases between the two germline ends. The CDR3 has 15 amino acids. The germline CDR1 and CDR2 sequences are MGHRA and YSYEKL. This CDR3 reads CASSRGWGSPIVQYF. The CDR3 nucleotides read TGCGCCAGCAGCCGAGGCTGGGGAAGCCCCATCGTGCAGTATTTT.

The chain has TRBV12-3 or TRBV12-4 and TRBJ2-7; 11 bases agree with TRBD2. This CDR3 contains 17 residues. V was clipped by 0 bases and J by 4 bases; unmatched bases: 8. The CDR3 DNA is TGTGCCAGCAGTTTAGCCCCCCCGCCTAGCGGGAGGTACGAGCAGTACTTC. This codes for CASSLAPPPSGRYEQYF.

This chain uses TRBV12-3 or TRBV12-4 with TRBJ2-2, with TRBD1 as a possible D gene (5 bases). V was shortened by 1 base and J by 0 bases, with 6 bases between the two germline ends. The CDR3 sequence is 15 residues long. This CDR3 reads CASSLGRANTGELFF. The CDR3 coding sequence is TGTGCCAGCAGTTTAGGCAGGGCGAACACCGGGGAGCTGTTTTTT.

This sequence joins TRBV7-6 and TRBJ2-2, with TRBD2 matching over 10 bases. This CDR3 comprises 16 residues. V dropped 5 bases and J dropped 2; count of bases not matched to a gene: 5. In germline, CDR1 is SGHVS, CDR2 FNYEAQ. This chain's CDR3 is CASSAQRGGNTGELFF. CDR3 nucleotide sequence: TGTGCCAGCAGCGCCCAGCGGGGGGGAAACACCGGGGAGCTGTTTTTT. Combining the CDR3 with reference TRBV7-6 and TRBJ2-2 gives the whole variable domain GAGVSQSPRYKVTKRGQDVALRCDPISGHVSLYWYRQALGQGPEFLTYFNYEAQQDKSGLPNDRFSAERPEGSISTLTIQRTEQRDSAMYRCASSAQRGGNTGELFFGEGSRLTVL.

The chain has TRBV5-1 and TRBJ1-6; D call uncertain. The V end lost 0 bases, the J end lost 6 bases, and 10 bases lay between the germline ends. Germline V gene sequence: CDR1 SGHRS, CDR2 YFSETQ. This CDR3 comprises 15 residues. CDR3 residues: CASSLAAQPNSPLHF. Here the CDR3 DNA reads TGCGCCAGCAGCTTGGCGGCACAGCCTAATTCACCCCTCCACTTT.

The chain combines TRBV19 with TRBJ2-6; D might be TRBD1 (5 bases). V gave up 4 bases and J gave up 0 bases, with 13 bases separating them. The germline gives CDR1 LNHDA, CDR2 SQIVND (reference sequence). The CDR3 has 17 residues. This CDR3 reads CASSRWGTNSGANVLTF. For the CDR3, the DNA is TGTGCCAGTAGTAGGTGGGGCACAAACTCTGGGGCCAACGTCCTGACTTTC.

This clonotype turned up a few times. CDR3 in amino acids: CASSDSGITQYF. CDR3 nucleotide sequence: TGTGCCAGCAGTGACTCGGGGATTACGCAGTATTTT. This chain links TRBV2 with TRBJ2-3, with D maybe TRBD2 (5 bases). Germline V lookup: CDR1 SNHLY, CDR2 FYNNEI. CDR3 length equals 12 residues. V was cut by 3 bases and J by 8 bases, with 9 bases left in between. The variable domain in full, with the rest retrieved from reference TRBV2 and TRBJ2-3, is EPEVTQTPSHQVTQMGQEVILRCVPISNHLYFYWYRQILGQKVEFLVSFYNNEISEKSEIFDDQFSVERPDGSNFTLKIRSTKLEDSAMYFCASSDSGITQYFGPGTRLTVL.

The table lists this clonotype with many counts. V usage is TRBV7-8 and J usage is TRBJ2-5; D tentatively fits TRBD1 or TRBD2 (5 bases each). Trimming took 3 bases from V and 0 from J, leaving 14 bases between them. From germline, CDR1 is SGHVS and CDR2 FQNEAQ. This CDR3 is built from 16 residues. The CDR3 region is CASSFRQGPYQETQYF. The CDR3 DNA follows: TGTGCCAGCAGCTTCCGCCAGGGACCCTACCAAGAGACCCAGTACTTC. Based on the CDR3 plus reference TRBV7-8 and TRBJ2-5, the full variable domain is GAGVSQSPRYKVAKRGQDVALRCDPISGHVSLFWYQQALGQGPEFLTYFQNEAQLDKSGLPSDRFFAERPEGSVSTLKIQRTQQEDSAVYLCASSFRQGPYQETQYFGPGTRLLVL.

This clonotype was counted between two and nine times. The gene calls are TRBV30 and TRBJ2-7; D may be TRBD2 (7 bases). V lost 0 bases and J 2 bases, leaving 11 bases between the germline ends. Germline assignment: CDR1 GTSNPN and CDR2 SVGIG (reference sequence). This CDR3 spans 14 amino acids. The CDR3 sequence is CAWSVGGGTYEQYF. CDR3 DNA sequence: TGTGCCTGGAGTGTAGGGGGGGGTACCTACGAGCAGTACTTC.

This clonotype was picked up many times. The gene calls are TRBV7-2 and TRBJ2-7; unclear D gene. V was clipped by 5 bases and J by 3 bases, with 14 bases between them. CDR3 size: 14 residues. CDR1 and CDR2 from the germline V gene are SGHTA and FQGNSA. The CDR3 DNA sequence: TGTGCCAGCAGCCAAGCGACGAGTTACTACGAGCAGTACTTC. Translated: CASSQATSYYEQYF. Full variable domain (missing parts from reference TRBV7-2 and TRBJ2-7): GAGVSQSPSNKVTEKGKDVELRCDPISGHTALYWYRQSLGQGLEFLIYFQGNSAPDKSGLPSDRFSAERTGGSVSTLTIQRTQQEDSAVYLCASSQATSYYEQYFGPGTRLTVT.

The rearrangement links TRBV19 to TRBJ2-1; TRBD2 might be the D (5 bases). The CDR3 covers 15 residues. V shed 10 bases and J shed 4 bases, with 20 bases lying between them. Germline CDR1 reads LNHDA; CDR2 reads SQIVND (reference sequence). For the CDR3, the DNA is TGTGCCACCCAGCGGCTAGGTCTCCAATACAATGAGCAGTTCTTC. Protein sequence: CATQRLGLQYNEQFF.

The rearrangement links TRBV29-1 to TRBJ1-4; a weak D match, TRBD1 (5 bases). The V gene lost 0 bases and the J gene lost 10 bases, with 9 bases spanning the gap. Looked up from germline, CDR1 is SQVTM and CDR2 is ANQGSEA. The CDR3 totals 12 residues. CDR3 protein: CSVEEKGTKLFF. The CDR3 DNA is TGCAGCGTTGAAGAGAAAGGGACAAAACTGTTTTTT.

The J gene is TRBJ2-7, the V gene TRBV6-5; 8 positions match TRBD2. This CDR3 is built from 16 residues. The V gene end was trimmed by 2 bases and the J gene end by 0 bases; junction bases not matched to a gene: 6. Germline CDR1 MNHEY, CDR2 SVGAGI. The CDR3 bases are TGTGCCAGCAGTTACGGATTAGCGGGGCTCTCCTACGAGCAGTACTTC. This encodes CASSYGLAGLSYEQYF.

This chain joins TRBV11-2 and TRBJ2-7, with D possibly matching TRBD2 (6 bases). Trimming left V 4 bases short and J 6 bases short, with 16 bases between. From germline, CDR1 is SGHAT and CDR2 FQNNGV. CDR3 length: 14 residues. The DNA for the CDR3 is TGTGCCAGCAGCTCGATAACGGGAGCCCCCGAGCAGTACTTC. The encoded protein is CASSSITGAPEQYF. The full variable domain, with the rest looked up from reference TRBV11-2 and TRBJ2-7, is EAGVAQSPRYKIIEKRQSVAFWCNPISGHATLYWYQQILGQGPKLLIQFQNNGVVDDSQLPKDRFSAERLKGVDSTLKIQPAKLEDSAVYLCASSSITGAPEQYFGPGTRLTVT.

The chain couples TRBV3-1 to TRBJ1-3, with D possibly matching TRBD1 (5 bases). Germline assignment: CDR1 LGHDT and CDR2 YNNKEL (reference sequence). This CDR3 has 12 amino acids. V lost 5 bases and J 4 bases, leaving 6 bases between the germline ends. This chain's CDR3 is CASSKGGNTIYF. The CDR3 DNA sequence: TGTGCCAGCAGCAAGGGGGGAAACACCATATATTTT.

The table lists this clonotype with a few counts. The chain recombines TRBV6-1 with TRBJ2-3; 7 nucleotides agree with TRBD1. Germline-derived CDR1 and CDR2 are MNHNS and SASEGT. J gave up 4 bases and V 6 bases, and 10 bases lay outside the gene matches. The CDR3 is made up of 15 amino acids. DNA for the CDR3: TGTGCCAGCAGAGGGGGACAGACTGGTTCAGATACGCAGTATTTT. It codes for CASRGGQTGSDTQYF.

This clonotype has more than one count but fewer than ten. An end of the junction does not agree with germline; a read error may underlie this. V usage is TRBV7-2 and J usage is TRBJ2-1; unclear D gene. The CDR3 contains 14 residues. Germline V lookup: CDR1 SGHTA, CDR2 FQGNSA. CDR3 nucleotide sequence: TGTGCCAGCAGCCCCACTTATGGGTCGGATGAGCAGTCCTTC. Its protein product is CASSPTYGSDEQSF.

This chain links TRBV11-2 with TRBJ1-1; D remains unclear. Per germline, CDR1 SGHAT and CDR2 FQNNGV. V was shortened by 7 bases and J by 2 bases, with 11 bases between the two germline ends. The CDR3 has 13 amino acids. CDR3 DNA: TGTGCCAGCACCACCCGGGGAAACACTGAAGCTTTCTTT. Translation: CASTTRGNTEAFF.

A few counts support this clonotype. The chain uses TRBV7-3 and TRBJ2-1; TRBD2 matches 10 bases. Unmatched junction bases numbered 11, after V lost 4 bases and J lost 8 bases. This CDR3 has 16 residues. CDR1 SGHTA and CDR2 FQGTGA come from the germline V gene. This chain's CDR3 is CASSSLSGRGDDEQFF. The CDR3 DNA sequence: TGTGCCAGCAGCTCCCTCAGCGGGAGGGGGGACGATGAGCAGTTCTTC.

This clonotype occurred a few times. The rearrangement links TRBV7-8 to TRBJ1-5; D might be TRBD1 (5 bases). The V gene lost 4 bases and the J gene lost 3 bases, with 10 bases spanning the gap. The CDR3 runs 14 residues. In germline, CDR1 is SGHVS, CDR2 FQNEAQ. CDR3 loop: CASSYRQYNQPQHF. Here the CDR3 DNA reads TGTGCCAGCAGCTATAGACAGTACAATCAGCCCCAGCATTTT. The entire variable domain, with the rest obtained from reference TRBV7-8 and TRBJ1-5, is as follows: GAGVSQSPRYKVAKRGQDVALRCDPISGHVSLFWYQQALGQGPEFLTYFQNEAQLDKSGLPSDRFFAERPEGSVSTLKIQRTQQEDSAVYLCASSYRQYNQPQHFGDGTRLSIL.